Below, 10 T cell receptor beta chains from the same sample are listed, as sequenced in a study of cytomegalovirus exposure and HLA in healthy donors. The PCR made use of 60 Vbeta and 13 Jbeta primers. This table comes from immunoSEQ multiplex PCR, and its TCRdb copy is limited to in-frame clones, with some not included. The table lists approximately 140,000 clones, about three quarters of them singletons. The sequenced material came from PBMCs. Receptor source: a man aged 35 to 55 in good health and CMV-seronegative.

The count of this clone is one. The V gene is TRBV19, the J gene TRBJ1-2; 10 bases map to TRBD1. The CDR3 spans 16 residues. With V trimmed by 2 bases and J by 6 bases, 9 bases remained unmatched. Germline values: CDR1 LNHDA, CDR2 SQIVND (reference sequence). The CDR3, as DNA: TGTGCCAGTAGTATATTCGGGACAGGGGTCCTCAATGGCTACACCTTC. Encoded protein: CASSIFGTGVLNGYTF.

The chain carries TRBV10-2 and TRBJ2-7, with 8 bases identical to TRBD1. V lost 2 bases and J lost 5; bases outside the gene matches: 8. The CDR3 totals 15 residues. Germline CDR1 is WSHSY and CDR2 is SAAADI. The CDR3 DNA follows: TGCGCCAGCAGTGAGAGGACAGGGTTGTCCCACGAGCAGTACTTC. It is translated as CASSERTGLSHEQYF.

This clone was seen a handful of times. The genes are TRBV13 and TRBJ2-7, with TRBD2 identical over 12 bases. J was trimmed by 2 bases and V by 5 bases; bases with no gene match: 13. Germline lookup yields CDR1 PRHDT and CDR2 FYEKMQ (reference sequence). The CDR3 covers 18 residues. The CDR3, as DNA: TGTGCCAGCAGCCCCGGGACTAGCGGGCCGGACACAACCTACGAGCAGTACTTC. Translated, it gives CASSPGTSGPDTTYEQYF.

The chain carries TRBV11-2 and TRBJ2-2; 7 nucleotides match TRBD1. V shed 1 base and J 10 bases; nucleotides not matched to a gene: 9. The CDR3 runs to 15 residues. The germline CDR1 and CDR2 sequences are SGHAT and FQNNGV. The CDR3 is CASSLGDSRAEELFF. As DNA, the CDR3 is TGTGCCAGCAGCTTAGGGGACAGTCGGGCGGAGGAGCTGTTTTTT.

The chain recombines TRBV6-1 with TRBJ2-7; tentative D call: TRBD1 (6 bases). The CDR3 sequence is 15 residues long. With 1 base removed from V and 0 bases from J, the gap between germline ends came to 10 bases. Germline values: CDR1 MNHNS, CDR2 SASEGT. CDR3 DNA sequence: TGTGCCAGCAGTGAAGGTCAGGGGTCCTCCTACGAGCAGTACTTC. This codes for CASSEGQGSSYEQYF.

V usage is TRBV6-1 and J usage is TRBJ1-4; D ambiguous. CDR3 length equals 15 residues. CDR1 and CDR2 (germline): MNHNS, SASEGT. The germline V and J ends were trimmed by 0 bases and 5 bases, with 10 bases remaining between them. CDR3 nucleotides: TGTGCCAGCAGTGAAGCGCCGGGGAACAATGAAAAACTGTTTTTT. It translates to CASSEAPGNNEKLFF.

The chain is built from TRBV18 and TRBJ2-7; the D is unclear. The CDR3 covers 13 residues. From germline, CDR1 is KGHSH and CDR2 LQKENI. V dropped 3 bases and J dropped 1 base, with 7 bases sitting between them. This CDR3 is CASSPTASYEQYF. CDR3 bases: TGTGCCAGCTCACCTACAGCTTCCTACGAGCAGTACTTC.

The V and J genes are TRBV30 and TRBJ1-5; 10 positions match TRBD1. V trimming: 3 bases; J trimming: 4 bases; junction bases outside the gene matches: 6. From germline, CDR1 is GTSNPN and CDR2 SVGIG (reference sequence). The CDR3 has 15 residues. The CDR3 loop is CAWSLGDRGNQPQHF. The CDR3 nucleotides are TGTGCCTGGAGCCTAGGGGACAGGGGAAATCAGCCCCAGCATTTT. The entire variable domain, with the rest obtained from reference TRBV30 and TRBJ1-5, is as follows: SQTIHQWPATLVQPVGSPLSLECTVEGTSNPNLYWYRQAAGRGLQLLFYSVGIGQISSEVPQNLSASRPQDRQFILSSKKLLLSDSGFYLCAWSLGDRGNQPQHFGDGTRLSIL.

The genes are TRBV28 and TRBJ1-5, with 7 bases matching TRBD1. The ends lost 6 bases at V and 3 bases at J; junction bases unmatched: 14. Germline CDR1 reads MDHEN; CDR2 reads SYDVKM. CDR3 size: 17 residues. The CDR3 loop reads CASSSYFRDSINQPQHF. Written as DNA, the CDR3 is TGTGCCAGCAGCAGTTATTTCCGGGACAGTATCAATCAGCCCCAGCATTTT.

The CDR3 bases are TGTGCCATCGGCAGGGAAATATGGAATTCACCCCTCCACTTT. Protein product: CAIGREIWNSPLHF. V is TRBV10-3 and J is TRBJ1-6; D possibly corresponds to TRBD1 (5 bases). The germline gives CDR1 ENHRY, CDR2 SYGVKD. This CDR3 contains 14 residues. V lost 8 bases to trimming and J lost 7 bases, with 15 bases between them.